The 4 T cell receptor beta chains below come from one sample, sequenced in a study of shared clonotypes between healthy human individuals. Only in-frame clones appear in the TCRdb table, and some are missing; sequencing was by immunoSEQ multiplex PCR. Among roughly 720,000 clones listed, about 90% were seen once. The sample taken for sequencing was memory CD8+ T cells from PBMCs. Subset here: CD45RO+ cells pooled with CCR7-negative TemRA cells. Receptors originate from a man aged 18 to 30 in good health. Some clones in this sample may be carry-over from other donors' samples.

This clone has a handful of counts. The genes are TRBV11-2 and TRBJ2-7; D is uncertain. The CDR3 consists of 11 residues. Per germline, CDR1 SGHAT and CDR2 FQNNGV. V lost 3 bases to trimming and J lost 6 bases, with 6 bases between them. Written as DNA, the CDR3 is TGTGCCAGCAGCTTGGCGGCCGAGCAGTACTTC. Translation: CASSLAAEQYF. Drawing the rest from reference TRBV11-2 and TRBJ2-7, the complete variable domain is EAGVAQSPRYKIIEKRQSVAFWCNPISGHATLYWYQQILGQGPKLLIQFQNNGVVDDSQLPKDRFSAERLKGVDSTLKIQPAKLEDSAVYLCASSLAAEQYFGPGTRLTVT.

The V gene is TRBV28, the J gene TRBJ2-7, with 8 nucleotides matching TRBD2. The trim removed 7 bases at V and 0 bases at J, leaving 5 bases unmatched. The CDR3 is made up of 14 amino acids. The V gene's germline CDR1 is MDHEN and CDR2 SYDVKM. The CDR3 coding sequence is TGTGCCAGCACCCGACTAGCGTACTCCTACGAGCAGTACTTC. This gives the protein CASTRLAYSYEQYF.

The rearrangement uses TRBV4-1 and TRBJ1-2, with 7 bases identical to TRBD1. The CDR3 is 15 residues long. Per the germline V gene, CDR1 is MGHRA and CDR2 is YSYEKL. With 2 bases clipped from V and 8 bases from J, the junction kept 11 bases outside the gene matches. CDR3 protein: CASSQNVGQALGYTF. CDR3 nucleotide sequence: TGCGCCAGCAGCCAAAACGTCGGACAGGCCCTCGGCTACACCTTC.

The chain uses TRBV5-6 and TRBJ2-5, with D possibly TRBD2 on 6 matching bases. CDR1 and CDR2 (germline): SGHDT, YYEEEE. This CDR3 contains 15 residues. V gave up 0 bases and J gave up 4 bases, with 13 bases separating them. CDR3 DNA: TGTGCCAGCAGCTTGGCCTCAGAGGGAGGAGAGACCCAGTACTTC. It yields the protein CASSLASEGGETQYF.